The rows below give T cell receptor beta chains drawn from one sample of a study of cytomegalovirus exposure and HLA in healthy donors. TCRdb keeps only in-frame clones here, not all; method: immunoSEQ multiplex PCR. The repertoire holds around 200,000 clones, with 80% to 85% as singletons. The sample was PBMCs. The receptors were gathered from a man in his fifties in good health and CMV-seronegative. The CDR3 runs from the conserved cysteine through the conserved F or W. The D gene is left open where the match is weak. Only part of the rows carry a size: once, few, many, or a class if the clone is expanded.

-	TRBV5-1	TRBJ1-5	-	CASSLGGVQDQPQHF	TGCGCCAGCAGCTTGGGGGGGGTCCAGGATCAGCCCCAGCATTTT
-	TRBV29-1	TRBJ2-7	-	CSVEKDYSYEQYF	TGCAGCGTTGAAAAGGACTACTCCTACGAGCAGTACTTC
-	TRBV28	TRBJ1-1	-	CASSSQGYGTEAFF	TGTGCCAGCAGTTCACAGGGATACGGGACTGAAGCTTTCTTT
few	TRBV6-6	TRBJ1-4	-	CASNSPVGETNEKLFF	TGTGCCAGCAACTCTCCCGTCGGGGAAACGAATGAAAAACTGTTTTTT
many	TRBV6-1	TRBJ1-1	-	CASILPVNTEAFF	TGTGCCAGCATCCTTCCTGTGAACACTGAAGCTTTCTTT
-	TRBV5-5	TRBJ2-7	-	CASSHPLAYEQYF	TGTGCCAGCAGTCACCCCCTGGCATACGAGCAGTACTTC
-	TRBV5-1	TRBJ2-6	TRBD1	CASSLLGTGAAGANVLTF	TGCGCCAGCAGCTTGTTAGGGACAGGGGCAGCTGGGGCCAACGTCCTGACTTTC
-	TRBV11-2	TRBJ2-2	TRBD1	CASSSQPPIQGSTGELFF	TGTGCCAGCAGCTCTCAACCCCCGATACAGGGGAGCACCGGGGAGCTGTTTTTT
-	TRBV5-1	TRBJ2-3	-	CASSFRLYTDTQYF	TGCGCCAGCAGCTTTCGACTATACACAGATACGCAGTATTTT
-	TRBV2	TRBJ1-1	-	CASSRQTGGNTEAFF	TGTGCCAGCAGTCGACAAACCGGGGGAAACACTGAAGCTTTCTTT
-	TRBV4-3	TRBJ2-1	-	CASSTPGLSNEQFF	TGCGCCAGCAGCACACCCGGACTGTCTAATGAGCAGTTCTTC
few	TRBV5-1	TRBJ1-4	-	CASSWGGDGGKLFF	TGCGCCAGCAGCTGGGGCGGGGACGGTGGAAAACTGTTTTTT
few	TRBV2	TRBJ2-7	-	CASRGPNRASYEQYF	TGTGCCAGCAGGGGCCCCAACAGGGCATCCTACGAGCAGTACTTC
-	TRBV29-1	TRBJ1-5	-	CSVGAAQGQPQHF	TGCAGCGTTGGGGCAGCCCAAGGACAGCCCCAGCATTTT
-	TRBV19	TRBJ2-5	-	CASSITRGQGETQYF	TGTGCCAGTAGTATAACGCGGGGGCAAGGGGAGACCCAGTACTTC
-	TRBV9	TRBJ1-2	TRBD1	CASRATGGYGYTF	TGTGCCAGCAGAGCAACAGGGGGATATGGCTACACCTTC
-	TRBV7-9	TRBJ1-1	-	CASSLARVGFESEAFF	TGTGCCAGCAGCTTAGCGCGGGTGGGTTTTGAATCTGAAGCTTTCTTT
-	TRBV7-9	TRBJ1-4	-	CSSSLTDRTNEKLFF	TGTTCCAGCAGCCTAACCGACAGGACTAATGAAAAACTGTTTTTT
-	TRBV4-2	TRBJ2-5	-	CASSQVLAARETQYF	TGTGCCAGCAGCCAAGTTCTAGCAGCAAGGGAGACCCAGTACTTC
-	TRBV7-6	TRBJ2-1	-	CASSTDTYNEQFF	TGTGCCAGCAGCACGGACACTTACAATGAGCAGTTCTTC
-	TRBV25-1	TRBJ1-2	-	CASSAAPQGQYGYTF	TGTGCCAGCAGTGCCGCGCCCCAGGGCCAGTATGGCTACACCTTC
-	TRBV4-2	TRBJ2-1	TRBD2	CASSPLAGGFNEQFF	TGTGCCAGCAGCCCCCTAGCGGGGGGGTTCAATGAGCAGTTCTTC
-	TRBV18	TRBJ1-5	TRBD1	CASSPGQISNQPQHF	TGTGCCAGCTCACCGGGACAGATTAGCAATCAGCCCCAGCATTTT
-	TRBV29-1	TRBJ1-5	-	CSVGEGPRAQHF	TGCAGCGTTGGGGAAGGCCCCAGGGCCCAGCATTTT
-	TRBV7-9	TRBJ2-6	-	CSSSLRRGIGANVLTF	TGTTCCAGCAGCTTACGACGGGGGATCGGGGCCAACGTCCTGACTTTC
-	TRBV6-5	TRBJ2-2	-	CATRGGETTGELFF	TGTGCCACCCGAGGGGGGGAGACTACCGGGGAGCTGTTTTTT
-	TRBV7-2	TRBJ2-5	-	CASSSGVWETQYF	TGTGCCAGCAGCTCAGGGGTGTGGGAGACCCAGTACTTC
-	TRBV4-2	TRBJ2-2	TRBD2	CASSLSGAAGELFF	TGTGCCAGCAGCCTCAGCGGGGCGGCCGGGGAGCTGTTTTTT
few	TRBV4-1	TRBJ1-6	TRBD1	CASSQDWGQIYNSPLHF	TGCGCCAGCAGCCAAGATTGGGGACAGATCTATAATTCACCCCTCCACTTT
-	TRBV15	TRBJ1-2	-	CATSREKQGIGGYTF	TGTGCCACCAGCAGAGAAAAACAGGGTATAGGTGGCTACACCTTC
-	TRBV5-6	TRBJ2-7	-	CASSFEQGNSYEQYF	TGTGCCAGCAGCTTTGAACAGGGCAATTCGTACGAGCAGTACTTC
few	TRBV15	TRBJ2-1	-	CATSRGRGNNEQFF	TGTGCCACCAGCAGAGGTCGGGGAAACAATGAGCAGTTCTTC
-	TRBV19	TRBJ2-3	-	CASSRGGRADTQYF	TGTGCCAGTAGTAGGGGGGGCCGGGCAGATACGCAGTATTTT
-	TRBV7-2	TRBJ2-5	TRBD1	CASSLRTGRQETQYF	TGTGCCAGCAGCTTGAGGACAGGACGGCAAGAGACCCAGTACTTC
few	TRBV7-9	TRBJ1-4	-	CASSLTDRTNEKLFF	TGTGCCAGCAGCCTAACCGACAGGACTAATGAAAAACTGTTTTTT
-	TRBV6-5	TRBJ2-5	-	CASSYAADQETQYF	TGTGCCAGCAGTTACGCGGCAGACCAAGAGACCCAGTACTTC
-	TRBV30	TRBJ2-2	-	CAWNGRVRRGELFF	TGTGCCTGGAACGGGCGGGTTCGGCGCGGGGAGCTGTTTTTT
-	TRBV28	TRBJ1-2	TRBD1	CASSSLPGDRGRSGYTF	TGTGCCAGCAGTTCCCTGCCCGGGGACAGGGGACGGAGTGGCTACACCTTC
-	TRBV6-6	TRBJ1-3	TRBD1	CASSYGSGRGGNTIYF	TGTGCCAGCAGTTACGGTTCAGGCAGGGGGGGAAACACCATATATTTT
-	TRBV7-3	TRBJ2-5	-	CASSLSTRQETQYF	TGTGCCAGCAGCTTAAGTACACGCCAAGAGACCCAGTACTTC
-	TRBV30	TRBJ1-4	TRBD1	CAWTQGNDEKLFF	TGTGCCTGGACACAGGGGAACGATGAAAAACTGTTTTTT
-	TRBV7-9	TRBJ1-1	-	CSSSLVQTGTLEAFF	TGTTCCAGCAGCTTAGTCCAGACAGGAACCCTTGAAGCTTTCTTT
-	TRBV5-5	TRBJ2-4	-	CASSWQNIQYF	TGTGCCAGCAGCTGGCAAAACATTCAGTACTTC
once	TRBV5-1	TRBJ1-3	TRBD1	CASSLALQGAGNTIYF	TGCGCCAGCAGCTTGGCTTTACAGGGGGCAGGAAACACCATATATTTT
-	TRBV6-5	TRBJ1-2	-	CASTPVPRNYGYTF	TGTGCCAGCACCCCGGTCCCACGCAACTATGGCTACACCTTC
-	TRBV11-2	TRBJ2-5	-	CASSLEAIRETQYF	TGTGCCAGCAGCTTAGAAGCCATTCGGGAGACCCAGTACTTC
-	TRBV5-4	TRBJ2-5	TRBD2	CASNLGLAGRGETQYF	TGTGCCAGCAACCTCGGACTAGCGGGACGGGGTGAGACCCAGTACTTC